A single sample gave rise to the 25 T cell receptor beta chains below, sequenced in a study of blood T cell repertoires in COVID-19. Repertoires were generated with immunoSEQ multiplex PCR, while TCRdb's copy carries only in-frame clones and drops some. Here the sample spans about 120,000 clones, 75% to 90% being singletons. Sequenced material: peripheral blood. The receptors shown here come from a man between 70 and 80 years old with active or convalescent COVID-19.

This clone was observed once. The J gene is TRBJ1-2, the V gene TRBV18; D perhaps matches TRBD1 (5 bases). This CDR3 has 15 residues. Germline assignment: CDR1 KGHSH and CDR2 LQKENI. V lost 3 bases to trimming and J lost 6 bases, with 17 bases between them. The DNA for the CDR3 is TGTGCCAGCTCACCTATAGGAGGAGGGACTCATGGCTACACCTTC. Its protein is CASSPIGGGTHGYTF.

The CDR3 DNA follows: TGCAGCGTAGAACTACAGGGACCAGATACGCAGTATTTT. Translated: CSVELQGPDTQYF. V is TRBV29-1 and J is TRBJ2-3, with a weak D call TRBD1 (6 bases). Germline V CDR1 and CDR2: SQVTM, ANQGSEA. Trimming stripped 6 bases from V and 4 bases from J, with 14 bases between. CDR3 size: 13 residues.

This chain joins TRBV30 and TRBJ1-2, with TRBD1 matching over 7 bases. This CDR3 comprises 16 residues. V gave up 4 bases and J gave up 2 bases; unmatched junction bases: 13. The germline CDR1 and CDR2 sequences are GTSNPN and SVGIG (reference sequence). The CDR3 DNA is TGTGCCTGGACCAAACGTTGGGGACAGCCAAACTATGGCTACACCTTC. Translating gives CAWTKRWGQPNYGYTF.

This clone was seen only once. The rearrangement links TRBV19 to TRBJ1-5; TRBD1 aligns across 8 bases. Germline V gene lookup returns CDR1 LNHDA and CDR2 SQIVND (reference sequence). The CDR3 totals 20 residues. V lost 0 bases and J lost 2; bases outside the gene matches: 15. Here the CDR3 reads CASSIDQGTGRVGGNQPQHF. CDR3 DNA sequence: TGTGCCAGTAGTATAGATCAGGGGACAGGAAGAGTTGGGGGCAATCAGCCCCAGCATTTT.

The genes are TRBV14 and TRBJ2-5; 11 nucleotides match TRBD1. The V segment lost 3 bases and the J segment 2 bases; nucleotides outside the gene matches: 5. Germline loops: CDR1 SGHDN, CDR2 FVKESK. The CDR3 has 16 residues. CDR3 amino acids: CASSHVGQGEQETQYF. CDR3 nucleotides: TGTGCCAGCAGCCATGTGGGACAGGGGGAGCAAGAGACCCAGTACTTC.

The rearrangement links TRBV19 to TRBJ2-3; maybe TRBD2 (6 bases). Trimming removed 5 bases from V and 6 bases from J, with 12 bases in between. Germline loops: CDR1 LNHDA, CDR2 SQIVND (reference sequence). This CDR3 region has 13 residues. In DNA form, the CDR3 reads TGTGCCAGTAGTGGGACCCGGGGGGATACGCAGTATTTT. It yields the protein CASSGTRGDTQYF. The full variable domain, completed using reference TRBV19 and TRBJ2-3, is DGGITQSPKYLFRKEGQNVTLSCEQNLNHDAMYWYRQDPGQGLRLIYYSQIVNDFQKGDIAEGYSVSREKKESFPLTVTSAQKNPTAFYLCASSGTRGDTQYFGPGTRLTVL.

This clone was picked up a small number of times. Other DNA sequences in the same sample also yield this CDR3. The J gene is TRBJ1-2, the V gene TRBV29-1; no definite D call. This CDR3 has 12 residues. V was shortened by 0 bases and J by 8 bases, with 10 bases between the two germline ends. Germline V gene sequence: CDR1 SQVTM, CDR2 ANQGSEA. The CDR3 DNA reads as TGCAGCGTTGAAGATCCGAGTTACGGCTACACCTTC. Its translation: CSVEDPSYGYTF.

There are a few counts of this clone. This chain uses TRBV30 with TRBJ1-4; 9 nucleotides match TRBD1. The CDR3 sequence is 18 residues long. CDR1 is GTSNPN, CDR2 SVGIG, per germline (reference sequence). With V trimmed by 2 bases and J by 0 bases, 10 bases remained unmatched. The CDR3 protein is CAWSLYGTGYATNEKLFF. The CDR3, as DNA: TGTGCCTGGAGTCTATACGGGACAGGGTATGCAACTAATGAAAAACTGTTTTTT.

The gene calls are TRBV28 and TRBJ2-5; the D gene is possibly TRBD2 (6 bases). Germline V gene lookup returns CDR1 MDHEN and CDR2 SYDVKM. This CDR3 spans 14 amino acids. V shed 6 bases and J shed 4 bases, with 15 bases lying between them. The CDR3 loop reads CASRLMGGGETQYF. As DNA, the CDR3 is TGTGCCAGCAGACTTATGGGGGGAGGAGAGACCCAGTACTTC.

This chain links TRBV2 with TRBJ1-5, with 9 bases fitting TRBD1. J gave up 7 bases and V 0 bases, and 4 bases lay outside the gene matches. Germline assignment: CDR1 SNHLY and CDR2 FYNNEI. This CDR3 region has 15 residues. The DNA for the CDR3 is TGTGCCAGCAGTGAAGCGGACAGGGGTGAACAGCCCCAGCATTTT. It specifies CASSEADRGEQPQHF.

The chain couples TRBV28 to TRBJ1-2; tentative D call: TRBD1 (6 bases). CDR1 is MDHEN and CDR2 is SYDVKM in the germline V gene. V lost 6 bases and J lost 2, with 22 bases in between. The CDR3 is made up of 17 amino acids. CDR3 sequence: CASSSLGGALSNYGYTF. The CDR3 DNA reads TGTGCCAGCAGCTCTCTAGGGGGGGCCCTCTCAAACTATGGCTACACCTTC.

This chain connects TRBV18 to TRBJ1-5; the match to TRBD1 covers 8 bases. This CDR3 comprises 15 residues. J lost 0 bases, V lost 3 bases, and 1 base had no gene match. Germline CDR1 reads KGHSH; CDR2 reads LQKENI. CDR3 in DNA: TGTGCCAGCTCACCCGGGACAGGTAGCAATCAGCCCCAGCATTTT. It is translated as CASSPGTGSNQPQHF.

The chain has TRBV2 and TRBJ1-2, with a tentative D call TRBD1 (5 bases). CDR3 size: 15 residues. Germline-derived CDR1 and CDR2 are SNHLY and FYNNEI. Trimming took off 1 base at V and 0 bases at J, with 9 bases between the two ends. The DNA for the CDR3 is TGTGCCAGCAGTGAAGGACAGCCGGCTAACTATGGCTACACCTTC. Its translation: CASSEGQPANYGYTF.

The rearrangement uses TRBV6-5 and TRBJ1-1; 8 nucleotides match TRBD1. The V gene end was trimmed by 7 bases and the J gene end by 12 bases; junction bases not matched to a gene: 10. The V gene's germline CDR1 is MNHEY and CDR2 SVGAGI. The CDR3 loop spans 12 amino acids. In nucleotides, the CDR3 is TGTGCCAGCACCCTGAGGACAGGGCTCTCTTTCTTT. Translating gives CASTLRTGLSFF.

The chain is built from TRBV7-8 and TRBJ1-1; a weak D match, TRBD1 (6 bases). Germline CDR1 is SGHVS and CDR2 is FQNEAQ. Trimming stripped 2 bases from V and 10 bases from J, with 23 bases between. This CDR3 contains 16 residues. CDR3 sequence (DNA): TGTGCCAGCAGCTTAAAGCCCCAGGGGAACGGCGGGAGAGCTTTCTTT. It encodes CASSLKPQGNGGRAFF.

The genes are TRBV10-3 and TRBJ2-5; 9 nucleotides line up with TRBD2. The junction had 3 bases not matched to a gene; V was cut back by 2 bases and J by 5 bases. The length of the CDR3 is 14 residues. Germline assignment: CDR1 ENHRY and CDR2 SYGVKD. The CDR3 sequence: CAISEGLALETQYF. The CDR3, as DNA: TGTGCCATCAGTGAGGGACTAGCGTTGGAGACCCAGTACTTC.

This chain's CDR3 is CASSPGQGAQETQYF. As DNA, the CDR3 is TGTGCCAGCAGCCCGGGACAGGGGGCCCAAGAGACCCAGTACTTC. This rearrangement joins TRBV5-8 to TRBJ2-5; 12 positions match TRBD1. Germline lookup yields CDR1 SGHTS and CDR2 YDEGEE. V lost 4 bases, J lost 1 base, and 2 bases stayed unmatched. The CDR3 spans 15 residues.

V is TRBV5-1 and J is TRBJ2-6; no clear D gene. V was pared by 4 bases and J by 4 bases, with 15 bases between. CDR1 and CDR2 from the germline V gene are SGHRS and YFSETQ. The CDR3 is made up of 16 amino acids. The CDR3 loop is CASSPPLSPGANVLTF. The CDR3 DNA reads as TGCGCCAGCAGCCCCCCTCTCTCTCCCGGGGCCAACGTCCTGACTTTC.

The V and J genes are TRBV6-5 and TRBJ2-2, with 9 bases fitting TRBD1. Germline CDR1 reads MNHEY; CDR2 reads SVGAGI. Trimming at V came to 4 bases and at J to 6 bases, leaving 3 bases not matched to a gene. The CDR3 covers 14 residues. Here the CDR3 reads CASSLDRGAGELFF. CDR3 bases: TGTGCCAGCAGTTTAGACAGGGGGGCCGGGGAGCTGTTTTTT.

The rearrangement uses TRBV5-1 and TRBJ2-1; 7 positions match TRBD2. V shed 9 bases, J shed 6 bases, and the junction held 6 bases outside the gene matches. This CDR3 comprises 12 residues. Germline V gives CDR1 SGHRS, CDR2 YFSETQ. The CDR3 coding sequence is TGCGCCACCGCCGGGGGGAGCAATGAGCAGTTCTTC. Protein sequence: CATAGGSNEQFF.

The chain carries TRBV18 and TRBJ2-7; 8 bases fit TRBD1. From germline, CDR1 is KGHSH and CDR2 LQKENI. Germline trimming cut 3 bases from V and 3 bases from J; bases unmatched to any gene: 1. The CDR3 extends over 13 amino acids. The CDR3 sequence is CASSPGTGYEQYF. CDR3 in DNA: TGTGCCAGCTCACCTGGGACAGGCTACGAGCAGTACTTC.

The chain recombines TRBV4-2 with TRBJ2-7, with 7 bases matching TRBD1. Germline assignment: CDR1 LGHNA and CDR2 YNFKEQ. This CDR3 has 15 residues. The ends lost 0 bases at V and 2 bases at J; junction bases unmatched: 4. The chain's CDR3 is CASSQDQGQAYEQYF. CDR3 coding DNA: TGTGCCAGCAGCCAAGATCAAGGACAGGCCTACGAGCAGTACTTC.

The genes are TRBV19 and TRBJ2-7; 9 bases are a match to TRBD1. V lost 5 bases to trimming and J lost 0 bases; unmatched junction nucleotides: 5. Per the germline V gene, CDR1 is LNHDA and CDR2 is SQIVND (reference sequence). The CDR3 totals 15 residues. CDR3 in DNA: TGTGCCAGTAGTCCCGGGACAGGGAGCTCCTACGAGCAGTACTTC. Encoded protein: CASSPGTGSSYEQYF.

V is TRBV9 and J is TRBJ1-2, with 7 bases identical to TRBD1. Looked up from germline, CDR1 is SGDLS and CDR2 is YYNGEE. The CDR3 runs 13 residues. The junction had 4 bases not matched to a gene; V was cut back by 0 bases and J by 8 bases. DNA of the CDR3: TGTGCCAGCAGCGTAGAAACAGGGGAAGGCTACACCTTC. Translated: CASSVETGEGYTF.

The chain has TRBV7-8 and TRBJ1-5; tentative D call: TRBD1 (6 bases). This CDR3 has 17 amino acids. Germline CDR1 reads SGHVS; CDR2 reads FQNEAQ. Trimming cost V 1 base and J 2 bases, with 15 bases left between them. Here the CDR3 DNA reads TGTGCCAGCAGCTTAGGTTACACAGGGCATGGCAATCAGCCCCAGCATTTT. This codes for CASSLGYTGHGNQPQHF.